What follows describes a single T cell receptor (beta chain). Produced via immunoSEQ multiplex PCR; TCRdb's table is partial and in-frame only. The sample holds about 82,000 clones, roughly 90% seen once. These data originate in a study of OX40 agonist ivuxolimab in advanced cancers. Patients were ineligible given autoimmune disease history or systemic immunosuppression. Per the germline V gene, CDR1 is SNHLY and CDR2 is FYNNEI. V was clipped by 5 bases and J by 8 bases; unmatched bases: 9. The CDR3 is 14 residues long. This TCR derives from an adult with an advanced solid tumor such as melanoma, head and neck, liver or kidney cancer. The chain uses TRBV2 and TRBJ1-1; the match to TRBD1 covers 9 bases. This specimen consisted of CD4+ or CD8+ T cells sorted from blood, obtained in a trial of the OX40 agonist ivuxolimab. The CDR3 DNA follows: TGTGCCAGCAGTTGGGGACAGGGCGTATGGGAAGCTTTCTTT. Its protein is CASSWGQGVWEAFF.